The 21 T cell receptor beta chains below come from one sample, sequenced in a study of blood T cell repertoires in COVID-19. The table came from immunoSEQ multiplex PCR; TCRdb's copy has only in-frame clones and leaves some out. The table has roughly 160,000 clones, 65% to 85% seen once. The specimen was peripheral blood. The receptors originated from a woman in her 70s who had recovered from COVID-19.

The chain couples TRBV7-9 to TRBJ2-1; a weak D match, TRBD2 (7 bases). V lost 5 bases, J lost 9 bases, and 20 bases lay in between. This CDR3 spans 15 amino acids. Looked up from germline, CDR1 is SEHNR and CDR2 is FQNEAQ (reference sequence). The CDR3 sequence: CASSTGGLLGGEQFF. As DNA, the CDR3 is TGTGCCAGCAGCACCGGGGGACTACTAGGGGGTGAGCAGTTCTTC.

V is TRBV7-9 and J is TRBJ1-2; no firm D call. Germline V CDR1 and CDR2: SEHNR, FQNEAQ (reference sequence). The ends were cut back, 4 bases at V and 0 bases at J, with 18 bases in the middle. The CDR3 consists of 17 residues. This CDR3 reads CASSSPFGRSSNYGYTF. CDR3 in DNA: TGTGCCAGCAGCTCCCCCTTTGGCAGGTCCTCTAACTATGGCTACACCTTC. The complete variable domain, with remaining parts taken from reference TRBV7-9 and TRBJ1-2, reads DTGVSQNPRHKITKRGQNVTFRCDPISEHNRLYWYRQTLGQGPEFLTYFQNEAQLEKSRLLSDRFSAERPKGSFSTLEIQRTEQGDSAMYLCASSSPFGRSSNYGYTFGSGTRLTVV.

This chain joins TRBV11-2 and TRBJ1-1; 10 nucleotides agree with TRBD1. The germline CDR1 and CDR2 sequences are SGHAT and FQNNGV. The junction had 6 bases not matched to a gene; V was cut back by 5 bases and J by 0 bases. The CDR3 runs to 16 residues. CDR3 DNA: TGTGCCAGCAGCGCCCGACAGGGGGCTATGAACACTGAAGCTTTCTTT. It codes for CASSARQGAMNTEAFF.

Remarks on this clone: The sample contains more than one DNA sequence encoding this CDR3. This CDR3 is CASSPDGSSYNSPLHF. CDR3 coding DNA: TGCGCCAGCAGCCCGGACGGGAGCTCCTATAATTCACCCCTCCACTTT. This chain links TRBV5-1 with TRBJ1-6; D remains ambiguous. The CDR3 runs to 16 residues. Germline CDR1 is SGHRS and CDR2 is YFSETQ. V gave up 4 bases and J gave up 0 bases, with 11 bases separating them.

This rearrangement joins TRBV11-2 to TRBJ1-6; D gene unclear. V lost 4 bases and J 0 bases, leaving 4 bases between the germline ends. This CDR3 is built from 14 residues. Germline V gene sequence: CDR1 SGHAT, CDR2 FQNNGV. The CDR3 DNA reads TGTGCCAGCAGCTCGAGCTCCTATAATTCACCCCTCCACTTT. It encodes CASSSSSYNSPLHF.

The chain carries TRBV3-1 (or the pseudogene TRBV3-2) and TRBJ1-4, with TRBD1 as a possible D gene (5 bases). V dropped 5 bases and J dropped 6 bases, with 13 bases sitting between them. Germline V lookup: CDR1 LGHDT, CDR2 YNNKEL (reference sequence). This CDR3 region has 14 residues. The CDR3 DNA is TGTGCCAGCAGCACAGGAGTTCGGGATGAAAAACTGTTTTTT. It is translated as CASSTGVRDEKLFF.

The V and J genes are TRBV5-1 and TRBJ2-4; 13 bases map to TRBD2. The germline V gene has CDR1 SGHRS and CDR2 YFSETQ. The CDR3 runs to 18 residues. With 3 bases clipped from V and 3 bases from J, the junction kept 9 bases outside the gene matches. CDR3 sequence: CASSSGTSGTWGKNIQYF. Here the CDR3 DNA reads TGCGCCAGCAGCTCAGGGACTAGCGGGACCTGGGGCAAAAACATTCAGTACTTC.

About this clone: Other nucleotide sequences in the sample specify the same CDR3. The chain recombines TRBV7-8 with TRBJ1-1; no clear D gene. Germline V gene sequence: CDR1 SGHVS, CDR2 FQNEAQ. Trimming stripped 2 bases from V and 5 bases from J, with 9 bases between. CDR3 length: 13 amino acids. CDR3 sequence (DNA): TGTGCCAGCAGCTTATACCGAGGAACTGAAGCTTTCTTT. Translated, it gives CASSLYRGTEAFF.

The rearrangement links TRBV18 to TRBJ1-1; tentatively, D is TRBD1 (6 bases). The CDR3 length is 13 residues. From germline, CDR1 is KGHSH and CDR2 LQKENI. V dropped 5 bases and J dropped 1 base, with 8 bases sitting between them. Here the CDR3 DNA reads TGTGCCAGCTCAGGGGGCAGGAACACTGAAGCTTTCTTT. Amino acid sequence: CASSGGRNTEAFF.

Comment on this clone: The same CDR3 also results from other DNA sequences found in this sample. The chain is built from TRBV9 and TRBJ2-1; D not certain. This CDR3 is built from 14 residues. Trimming took 0 bases from V and 1 from J, leaving 5 bases between them. Per the germline V gene, CDR1 is SGDLS and CDR2 is YYNGEE. This chain's CDR3 is CASSVASSYNEQFF. The CDR3 coding sequence is TGTGCCAGCAGCGTAGCATCATCCTACAATGAGCAGTTCTTC.

This chain uses TRBV12-3 or TRBV12-4 with TRBJ1-2; no clear D. CDR3 length: 12 amino acids. Trimming cost V 3 bases and J 8 bases, with 10 bases left between them. Written as DNA, the CDR3 is TGTGCCAGCAGTTTCTTCCGGGAAGGCTACACCTTC. Translation: CASSFFREGYTF.

The V gene is TRBV9, the J gene TRBJ2-2; 12 positions agree with TRBD2. Unmatched junction bases numbered 11, after V lost 0 bases and J lost 5 bases. The CDR3 sequence is 19 residues long. Germline values: CDR1 SGDLS, CDR2 YYNGEE. CDR3 sequence (DNA): TGTGCCAGCAGCGTAGGGGGGACTAGCGGGTATGTGAGGACCGGGGAGCTGTTTTTT. Its translation is CASSVGGTSGYVRTGELFF.

The V call is TRBV5-1, the J call TRBJ1-2, with D tentatively TRBD1 (5 bases). V gave up 4 bases and J gave up 4 bases, with 11 bases separating them. Germline V gives CDR1 SGHRS, CDR2 YFSETQ. The CDR3 length is 13 residues. This chain's CDR3 is CASSPGGGYGYTF. As DNA, the CDR3 is TGCGCCAGCAGCCCCGGGGGGGGCTATGGCTACACCTTC.

The V and J genes are TRBV28 and TRBJ1-4; TRBD1 might be the D (6 bases). Trimming left V 6 bases short and J 8 bases short, with 16 bases between. The CDR3 has 14 residues. Germline CDR1 MDHEN, CDR2 SYDVKM. The CDR3 region has the DNA TGTGCCAGCAGACGGGGGGCAGGGGAGGAAAAACTGTTTTTT. It is translated as CASRRGAGEEKLFF.

The chain links TRBV7-6 to TRBJ2-2, with TRBD1 identical over 7 bases. V was clipped by 5 bases and J by 0 bases; unmatched bases: 6. Germline-derived CDR1 and CDR2 are SGHVS and FNYEAQ. CDR3 size: 16 residues. As DNA, the CDR3 is TGTGCCAGCAGCCCCCAAGGGGGCGCGAACACCGGGGAGCTGTTTTTT. This translates into CASSPQGGANTGELFF.

The chain combines TRBV6-2 or TRBV6-3 with TRBJ1-5, with unresolved D. Germline loops: CDR1 MNHEY, CDR2 SVGEGT. The V end was cut by 5 bases, the J end by 2 bases, with 10 bases between. This CDR3 spans 14 amino acids. The CDR3 DNA is TGTGCCAGCAGTGCCAGTCAGGGCAATCAGCCCCAGCATTTT. Translating it yields CASSASQGNQPQHF.

The chain has TRBV18 and TRBJ2-3, with TRBD2 matching 7 bases. This CDR3 is built from 17 residues. After removal of 0 bases from V and 8 bases from J, the junction contained 14 bases not matched to a gene. Germline loops: CDR1 KGHSH, CDR2 LQKENI. The CDR3 nucleotides read TGTGCCAGCTCACCACCGGGGGTAGCGGGCGTCTGGGCTACGCAGTATTTT. This encodes CASSPPGVAGVWATQYF.

This chain joins TRBV7-3 and TRBJ2-5; D is possibly TRBD2 (6 bases). The CDR3 is 15 amino acids. V was cut by 2 bases and J by 5 bases, with 15 bases left in between. Germline CDR1 SGHTA, CDR2 FQGTGA. CDR3 coding DNA: TGTGCCAGCAGCTTAGGGCCCGGGAGCGGGGAGACCCAGTACTTC. Its translation is CASSLGPGSGETQYF. Together with reference TRBV7-3 and TRBJ2-5, the CDR3 gives the full variable domain: GAGVSQTPSNKVTEKGKYVELRCDPISGHTALYWYRQSLGQGPEFLIYFQGTGAADDSGLPNDRFFAVRPEGSVSTLKIQRTERGDSAVYLCASSLGPGSGETQYFGPGTRLLVL.

The V and J genes are TRBV15 and TRBJ1-2; a possible D gene is TRBD1 (5 bases). Germline V gives CDR1 LNHNV, CDR2 YYDKDF (reference sequence). The CDR3 length is 15 residues. Between the trimmed V and J ends, which lost 1 base and 4 bases, there was a span of 13 bases. The CDR3 sequence is CATSRVRRGVYGYTF. Written as DNA, the CDR3 is TGTGCCACCAGCAGAGTTCGGCGGGGGGTCTATGGCTACACCTTC. Together with reference TRBV15 and TRBJ1-2, the CDR3 gives the full variable domain: DAMVIQNPRYQVTQFGKPVTLSCSQTLNHNVMYWYQQKSSQAPKLLFHYYDKDFNNEADTPDNFQSRRPNTSFCFLDIRSPGLGDTAMYLCATSRVRRGVYGYTFGSGTRLTVV.

The J gene is TRBJ1-2, the V gene TRBV29-1; tentatively, D is TRBD1 (6 bases). Trimming removed 1 base at V and 2 bases at J, with 20 bases between. This CDR3 has 17 amino acids. Germline values: CDR1 SQVTM, CDR2 ANQGSEA. CDR3 sequence reads: CSVEGLSDRNRNYGYTF. The CDR3 coding sequence is TGCAGCGTTGAAGGCCTCTCCGACAGGAACCGAAACTATGGCTACACCTTC.

This clone was counted only a few times. The chain joins TRBV5-5 to TRBJ1-1; the D is unclear. Trimming left V 0 bases short and J 4 bases short, with 7 bases between. The CDR3 is made up of 13 amino acids. Germline V gene sequence: CDR1 SGHKS, CDR2 YYEKEE (reference sequence). The CDR3 is CASSLVDFTEAFF. The CDR3 region has the DNA TGTGCCAGCAGCTTGGTGGACTTCACTGAAGCTTTCTTT.